This TCR beta chain was identified during a study of T cells after yellow fever vaccination (dated by TCRdb to between 2018 and 2021). Regarding the research as a whole: Libraries from fractions with low cell numbers were prepared with the SMART-Seq v4 Ultra Low Input RNA kit. To follow T-cell clones before and after both primary and booster YFV17D yellow fever vaccination, bulk TCR alpha and beta repertoires underwent longitudinal sequencing. Two healthy male donors, one aged 18 to 30 and one aged 30 to 40 years, made up the cohort. Blood was collected at multiple timepoints before and after primary and secondary immunization, and bulk PBMC replicates and cell subsets were isolated.

Points on this clonotype: Its target antigen remains unknown. Qualities for individual bases were not recorded, and no much larger clone is one base off.

The sequencer was an Illumina NovaSeq 6000. TCR cDNA was synthesized by 5'RACE template switching, through which a universal primer site and unique molecular identifiers were introduced. Priming of cDNA synthesis was performed from both the TCR alpha and TCR beta constant segments. Libraries were amplified in two PCR steps, with sample barcodes and sequencing adapters added in the second step. Sequencing of libraries was done on Illumina HiSeq 2500 (2x100 bp) or NovaSeq (2x150 bp). The study's own analysis went as follows. Demultiplexing of reads and collapsing into UMI consensus sequences were performed with MIGEC, and V(D)J alignment was carried out with MiXCR. Vaccine-responding clonotypes were identified with edgeR using replicate PBMC samples, with FDR below 0.01 and a log2 fold change above 5 up to day 15 being required. CD4 or CD8 identity was assigned to each bulk clonotype according to whether the clonotype was present at higher abundance in the sequenced CD4 repertoire or the sequenced CD8 repertoire. TCRdb reprocessed the public reads (quality trimming at Q25 with fastp, clone calling with MiXCR) and kept in-frame beta chains. Rows merge per CDR3 protein into single entries with the most common DNA and genes. These V and J calls are TCRdb output, not the study's own analysis. In this sample the table shows roughly 400,000 distinct CDR3 sequences, around 20% of which occur a single time. The ten top clones hold 15% to 20% of the sample.

The treatment or condition label corresponds to: live attenuated yellow fever vaccine strain. At each blood-draw timepoint, two biological replicates of bulk PBMCs were obtained. PBMCs were isolated from peripheral blood using a standard Ficoll-Paque protocol. RNA was extracted with TriZol from bulk PBMCs, CD4 and CD8 fractions, and dextramer-positive and dextramer-negative fractions. Overall results and qualifications from the work: Compared with the primary T-cell response, the secondary T-cell response was faster but weaker, reaching its peak on day 5 rather than on day 15. Because abundant contaminating clonotypes from the bulk population could be contained in FACS-sorted repertoires, computational filtering was required. Because only two donors were included in the study, the extent to which the findings can be generalized is limited. A small fraction of clonotypes appeared in both the CD4 and CD8 compartments, likely as a result of convergent recombination. After the booster, most clones that had expanded after primary vaccination were detected again (over 95% of CD4 and more than 85% of CD8), suggesting broad maintenance of memory.

From cysteine to phenylalanine, the CDR3 is 14 amino acids long. Only the CDR3 DNA is retained, 42 bases long and in frame from the first base. V is shortened by 5 bases, J by 0 bases, and the region joining them spans 9 bases. Based on the germline V gene, the CDR1 and CDR2 sequences are SGHTA and FQGNSA. This specimen was PBMCs, taken before the yellow fever booster vaccination. The V and J genes are TRBV7-2 and TRBJ2-3; the D call could be TRBD1 or TRBD2, with each sharing 5 bases. The receptor comes from a young man who received the YFV17D yellow fever vaccine. The sequenced DNA is TGTGCCAGCAGCACCTGGGGGAGCACAGATACGCAGTATTTT. This translates into CASSTWGSTDTQYF.